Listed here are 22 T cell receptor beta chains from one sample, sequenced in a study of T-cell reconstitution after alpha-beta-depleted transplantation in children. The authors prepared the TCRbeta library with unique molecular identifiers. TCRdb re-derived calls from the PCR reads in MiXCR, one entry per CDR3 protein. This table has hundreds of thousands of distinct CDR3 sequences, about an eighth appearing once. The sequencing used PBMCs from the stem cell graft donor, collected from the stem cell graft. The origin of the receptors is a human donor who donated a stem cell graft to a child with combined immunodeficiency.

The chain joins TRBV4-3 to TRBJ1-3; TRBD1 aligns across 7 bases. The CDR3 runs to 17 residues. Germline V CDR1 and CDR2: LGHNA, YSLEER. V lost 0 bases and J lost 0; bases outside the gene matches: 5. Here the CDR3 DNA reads TGCGCCAGCAGCCAAGATCGACAGGGTATCTCTGGAAACACCATATATTTT. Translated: CASSQDRQGISGNTIYF.

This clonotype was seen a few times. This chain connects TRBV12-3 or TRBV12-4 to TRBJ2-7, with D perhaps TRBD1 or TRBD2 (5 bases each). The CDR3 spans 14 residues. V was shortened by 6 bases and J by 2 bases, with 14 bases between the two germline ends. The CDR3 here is CASSTGTRAYEQYF. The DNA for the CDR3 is TGTGCCAGCAGCACCGGGACCCGCGCCTACGAGCAGTACTTC.

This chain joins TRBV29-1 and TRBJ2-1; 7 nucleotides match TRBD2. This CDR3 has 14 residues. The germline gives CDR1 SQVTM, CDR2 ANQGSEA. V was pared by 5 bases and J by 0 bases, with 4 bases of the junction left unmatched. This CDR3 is CSVLSGDSYNEQFF. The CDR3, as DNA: TGCAGCGTTCTAAGCGGGGACTCCTACAATGAGCAGTTCTTC.

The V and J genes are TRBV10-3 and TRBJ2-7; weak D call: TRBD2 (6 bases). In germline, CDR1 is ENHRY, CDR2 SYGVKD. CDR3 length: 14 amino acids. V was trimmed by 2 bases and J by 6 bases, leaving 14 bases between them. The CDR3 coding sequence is TGTGCCATCAGTGAGGCGGGGTACGACCGCGAGCAGTACTTC. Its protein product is CAISEAGYDREQYF.

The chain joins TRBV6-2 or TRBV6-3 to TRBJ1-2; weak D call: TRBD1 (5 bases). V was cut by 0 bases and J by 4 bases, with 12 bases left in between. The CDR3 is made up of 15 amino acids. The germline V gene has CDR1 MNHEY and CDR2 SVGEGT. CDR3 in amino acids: CASSYSSGRLYGYTF. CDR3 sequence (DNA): TGTGCCAGCAGTTACTCTTCAGGGAGGCTCTATGGCTACACCTTC.

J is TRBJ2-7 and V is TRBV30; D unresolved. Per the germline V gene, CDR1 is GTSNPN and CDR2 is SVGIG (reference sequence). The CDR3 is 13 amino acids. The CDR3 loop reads CVFTAAVSYEQYF. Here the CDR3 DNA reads TGTGTCTTCACAGCAGCCGTCTCCTACGAGCAGTACTTC.

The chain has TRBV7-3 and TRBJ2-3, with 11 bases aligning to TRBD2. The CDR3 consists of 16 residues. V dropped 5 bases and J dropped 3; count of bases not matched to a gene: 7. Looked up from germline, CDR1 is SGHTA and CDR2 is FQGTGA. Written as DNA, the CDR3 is TGTGCCAGCAGCCCAATCGGGACTAGCGGAACAGATACGCAGTATTTT. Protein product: CASSPIGTSGTDTQYF.

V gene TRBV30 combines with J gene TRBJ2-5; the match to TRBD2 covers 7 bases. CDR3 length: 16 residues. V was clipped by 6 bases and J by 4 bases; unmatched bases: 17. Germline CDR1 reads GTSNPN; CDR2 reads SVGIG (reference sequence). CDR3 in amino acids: CACTSGAAQMGETQYF. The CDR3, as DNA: TGTGCCTGCACGAGCGGGGCGGCCCAGATGGGAGAGACCCAGTACTTC.

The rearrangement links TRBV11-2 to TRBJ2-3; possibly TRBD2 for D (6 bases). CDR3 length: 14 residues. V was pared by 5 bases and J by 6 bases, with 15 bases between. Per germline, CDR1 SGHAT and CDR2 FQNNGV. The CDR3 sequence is CASSLDYHGDTQYF. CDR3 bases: TGTGCCAGCAGCCTGGACTACCACGGGGATACGCAGTATTTT.

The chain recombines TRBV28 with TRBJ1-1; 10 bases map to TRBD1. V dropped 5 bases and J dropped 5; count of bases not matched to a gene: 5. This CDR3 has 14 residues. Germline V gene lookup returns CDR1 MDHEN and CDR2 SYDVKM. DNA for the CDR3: TGTGCCAGCAGTGTAGACAGGGGGCTGACTGAAGCTTTCTTT. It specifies CASSVDRGLTEAFF.

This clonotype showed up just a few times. CDR3 bases: TGTGCCAGCGGCGGGGGGGCGGTATGGGGCACAGATACGCAGTATTTT. Translation: CASGGGAVWGTDTQYF. This chain uses TRBV6-1 with TRBJ2-3; 9 bases align to TRBD2. The junction had 10 bases not matched to a gene; V was cut back by 8 bases and J by 1 base. Germline V gene sequence: CDR1 MNHNS, CDR2 SASEGT. The CDR3 consists of 16 residues.

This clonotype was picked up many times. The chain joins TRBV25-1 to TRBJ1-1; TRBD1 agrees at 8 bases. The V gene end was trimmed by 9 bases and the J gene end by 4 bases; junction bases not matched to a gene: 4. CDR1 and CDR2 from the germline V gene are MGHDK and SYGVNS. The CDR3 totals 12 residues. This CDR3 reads CASRQGSTEAFF. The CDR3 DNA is TGTGCCAGTAGACAGGGGAGCACTGAAGCTTTCTTT. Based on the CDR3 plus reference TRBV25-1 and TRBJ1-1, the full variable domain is EADIYQTPRYLVIGTGKKITLECSQTMGHDKMYWYQQDPGMELHLIHYSYGVNSTEKGDLSSESTVSRIRTEHFPLTLESARPSHTSQYLCASRQGSTEAFFGQGTRLTVV.

The CDR3 region is CASSLMGGADTQYF. Written as DNA, the CDR3 is TGTGCCAGCAGTTTAATGGGGGGGGCAGATACGCAGTATTTT. The V gene is TRBV12-3 or TRBV12-4, the J gene TRBJ2-3, with 7 bases identical to TRBD2. The CDR3 covers 14 residues. Trimming cost V 2 bases and J 4 bases; bases outside gene matches: 3.

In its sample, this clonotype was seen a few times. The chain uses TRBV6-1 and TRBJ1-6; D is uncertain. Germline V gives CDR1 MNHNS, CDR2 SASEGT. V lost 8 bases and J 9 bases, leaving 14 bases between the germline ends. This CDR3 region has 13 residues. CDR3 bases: TGTGCCAGCTACGGACGTCCCGGTTCACCCCTCCACTTT. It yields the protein CASYGRPGSPLHF.

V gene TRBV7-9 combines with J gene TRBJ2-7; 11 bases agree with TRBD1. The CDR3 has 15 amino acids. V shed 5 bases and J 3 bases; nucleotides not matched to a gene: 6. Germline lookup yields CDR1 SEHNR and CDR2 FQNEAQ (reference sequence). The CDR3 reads CASSPDRGPFYEQYF. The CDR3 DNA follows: TGTGCCAGCAGCCCGGACAGGGGGCCTTTCTACGAGCAGTACTTC.

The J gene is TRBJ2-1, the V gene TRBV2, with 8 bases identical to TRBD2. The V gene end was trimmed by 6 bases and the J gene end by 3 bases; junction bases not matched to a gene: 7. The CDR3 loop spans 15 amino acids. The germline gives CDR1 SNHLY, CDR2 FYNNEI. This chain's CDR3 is CASRGTSGNYNEQFF. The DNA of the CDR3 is TGTGCCAGCAGAGGAACTAGCGGAAACTACAATGAGCAGTTCTTC.

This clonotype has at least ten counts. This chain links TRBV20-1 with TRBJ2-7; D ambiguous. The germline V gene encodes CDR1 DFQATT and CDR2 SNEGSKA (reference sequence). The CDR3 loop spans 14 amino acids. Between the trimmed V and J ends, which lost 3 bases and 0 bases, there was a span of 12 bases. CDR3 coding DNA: TGCAGTGCTAGGGATGCGACGAGCTCCTACGAGCAGTACTTC. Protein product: CSARDATSSYEQYF.

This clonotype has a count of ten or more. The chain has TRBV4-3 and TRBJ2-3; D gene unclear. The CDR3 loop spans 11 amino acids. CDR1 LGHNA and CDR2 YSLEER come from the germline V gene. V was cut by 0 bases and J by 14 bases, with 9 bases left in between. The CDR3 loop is CASSQDLKGYF. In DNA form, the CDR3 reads TGCGCCAGCAGCCAAGACCTAAAAGGGTATTTT.

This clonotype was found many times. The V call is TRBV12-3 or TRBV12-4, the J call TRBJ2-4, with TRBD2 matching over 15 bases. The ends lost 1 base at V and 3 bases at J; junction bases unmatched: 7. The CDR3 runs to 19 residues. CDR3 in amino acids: CASSLGQGTSGRFKNIQYF. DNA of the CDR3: TGTGCCAGCAGTTTAGGGCAGGGGACTAGCGGGAGGTTCAAAAACATTCAGTACTTC.

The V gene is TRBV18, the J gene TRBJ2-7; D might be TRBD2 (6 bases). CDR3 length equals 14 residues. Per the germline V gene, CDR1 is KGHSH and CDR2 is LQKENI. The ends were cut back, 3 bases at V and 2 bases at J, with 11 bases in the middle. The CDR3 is CASSPTGGTYEQYF. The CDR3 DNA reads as TGTGCCAGCTCACCTACCGGCGGGACCTACGAGCAGTACTTC.

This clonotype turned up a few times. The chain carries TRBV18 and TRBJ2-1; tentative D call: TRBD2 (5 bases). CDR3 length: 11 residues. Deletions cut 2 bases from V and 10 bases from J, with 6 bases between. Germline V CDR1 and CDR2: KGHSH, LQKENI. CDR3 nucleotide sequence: TGTGCCAGCTCACCATGGAGGGAGCAGTTCTTC. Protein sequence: CASSPWREQFF.

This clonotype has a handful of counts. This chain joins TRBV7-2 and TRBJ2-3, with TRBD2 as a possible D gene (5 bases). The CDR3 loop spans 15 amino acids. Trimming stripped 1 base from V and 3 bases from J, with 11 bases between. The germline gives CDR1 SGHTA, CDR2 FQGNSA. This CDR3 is CASSLGGESTDTQYF. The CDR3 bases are TGTGCCAGCAGCTTAGGGGGAGAGAGTACAGATACGCAGTATTTT. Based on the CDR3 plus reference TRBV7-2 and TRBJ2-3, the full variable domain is GAGVSQSPSNKVTEKGKDVELRCDPISGHTALYWYRQSLGQGLEFLIYFQGNSAPDKSGLPSDRFSAERTGGSVSTLTIQRTQQEDSAVYLCASSLGGESTDTQYFGPGTRLTVL.